Listed here is a single TCR beta chain. The target of this receptor is not known. The sample holds no much larger clone one base away, and base qualities are not on file. This entry is derived from a study of long-term antiretroviral therapy in people with HIV (dated by TCRdb to 2021 to 2024). Background for the entire study: Collection of the earliest samples took place about a decade ahead of the 2015 WHO recommendation for immediate ART, at a time when ART was typically delayed until CD4 counts fell. A retrospective serial study tested whether changes in peripheral blood TRB repertoire composition and diversity were associated with ART initiation and durable HIV suppression. A total of roughly 180 cryopreserved PBMC samples were contributed to the cohort by 30 adults with confirmed HIV infection, with samples collected serially over a mean of 6 years (range 1-12). Among the 30 or so participants with HIV, eleven were female. Test extractions of a monoclonal T-cell line alongside about 30 polyclonal samples showed no cross-contamination during QIAcube processing. General conclusions and limits of the study: HIV repertoires had narrower CDR3 length ranges than controls, and the network structure suggested an antigen-experienced repertoire that shifted only slightly toward naive after ART. Starting ART was linked to a significant rise in TRB diversity, yet even with long-term ART the diversity remained significantly lower than in transplant donor controls. Because cell numbers in pre-ART samples were limited, unsorted PBMC were profiled instead of sorted CD4+ and CD8+ T cells. Limited PBMC availability meant only the TCR beta chain was sequenced, without alpha chain pairing. The samples were dated from about 2004 to 2018, and the ART regimens that were used may be less effective than current ART regimens. Inferences about post-ART repertoire changes were limited because no data were available on ART adherence, viral resistance or therapy changes. At every time point, the repertoire was dominated by expanded TRB clones first identified before ART initiation, although this dominance fluctuated and, in many PLHIV, declined after ART.

To be included, a participant needed at least one PBMC sample from before ART initiation plus at least two post-ART samples. All participants with HIV were treated in the United States of America. Before DNA extraction, cryopreserved samples of about 0.95-10 million PBMC were thawed and then washed. At the time of the earliest PBMC sample for each participant with HIV, ages ranged from roughly 23 to 55 years. PBMC samples were contributed by each participant from 1-4 timepoints before ART initiation and 2-8 timepoints after ART initiation, with a median of 7 samples. For every participant, serial HIV viral load, CD4+ T-cell count, ART history and demographic data were obtained. Genomic DNA was extracted from unsorted PBMC with a Qiagen kit on a QIAcube, processed in batches of 12 samples. The immunoSEQ hsTCRB v3.0 assay was used at survey level resolution to sequence the TRB variable region. A depth of roughly 40,000-55,000 T-cell genomes per sample was targeted for TRB sequencing. TRB libraries were pooled and sequenced on an Illumina MiSeq using a v3 150-cycle kit. The study's processing was this. Repertoire analysis ran in R within a reproducible Nextflow workflow covering QC, data transformation and analysis. LymphoSeq2, an R package for exploring AIRR-Seq data, was used to implement the custom analyses. Several samples that yielded fewer than 5000 total TRB sequences were excluded, so that 188 HIV repertoires were analyzed. Of the roughly 190 retained HIV repertoires, 55 to 60 were collected before and 120 to 140 after ART initiation. Each repertoire was downsampled to 5000 TRB nucleotide sequences, and summary statistics were averaged across 100 downsampling iterations. Only TRB sequences with CDR3 regions of at least seven amino acids were retained for analysis. Diversity was measured with a Shannon entropy-derived clonality score and the Gini coefficient. In repertoire networks, the top 5000 CDR3 amino acid sequences were linked whenever an edit distance of one separated two sequences. GLIPH2 predicted antigen specificity groups and MHC restriction for TRB CDR3 amino acid sequences. To flag known associations with CMV, EBV, HIV or tissue antigens, CDR3 amino acid sequences were compared against VDJdb and McPAS-TCR. Pre-ART, post-ART and control groups were compared with Wilcoxon signed-rank tests and Holm-Bonferroni correction. The clones in this table, taken by TCRdb from immuneACCESS, are in-frame only. Not every clone is retained; where verified, under half of the shortfall comes from an unresolved V gene, and the cause of the rest is unknown. V, J and clone size reflect that table, while D and trimming were determined from the DNA. In this sample the table shows more than 20,000 clones, 87% of which occur a single time. The ten largest clones capture 8.7% of the sample.

CDR1 and CDR2, per the germline V gene, are SGHTS and YDEGEE. Spanning cysteine to phenylalanine, the CDR3 consists of 15 amino acids. Kept here is only the CDR3 DNA, which spans 45 bases and is read in frame from base 1. The V and J ends are trimmed by 0 bases and 0 bases, leaving 10 bases between them. The sequences come from unsorted PBMCs, collected 1.8 years before starting antiretroviral therapy. This chain joins TRBV5-8 to TRBJ2-7; the D gene cannot be resolved reliably. The receptor was isolated from a man in his fifties or sixties with HIV. The CDR3 protein sequence reads: CASSLGSGDSYEQYF. The DNA sequence follows: TGTGCCAGCAGCTTGGGGTCAGGAGACTCCTACGAGCAGTACTTC.